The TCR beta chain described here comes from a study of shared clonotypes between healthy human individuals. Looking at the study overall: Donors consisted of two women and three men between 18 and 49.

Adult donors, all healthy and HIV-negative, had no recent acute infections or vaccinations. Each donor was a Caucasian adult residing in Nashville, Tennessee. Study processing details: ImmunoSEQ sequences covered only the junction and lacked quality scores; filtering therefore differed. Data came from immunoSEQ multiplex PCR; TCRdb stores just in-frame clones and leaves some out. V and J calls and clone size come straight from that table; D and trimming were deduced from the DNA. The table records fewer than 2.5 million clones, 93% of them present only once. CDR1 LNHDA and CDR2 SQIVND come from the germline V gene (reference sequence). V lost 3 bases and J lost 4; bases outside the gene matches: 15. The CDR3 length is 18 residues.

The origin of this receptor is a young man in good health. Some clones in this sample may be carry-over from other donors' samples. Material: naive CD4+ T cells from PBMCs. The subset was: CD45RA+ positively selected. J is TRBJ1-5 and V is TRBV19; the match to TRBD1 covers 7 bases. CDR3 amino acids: CASSMRGGASYRNQPQHF. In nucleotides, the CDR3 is TGTGCCAGTAGTATGCGAGGGGGCGCGAGCTACCGGAATCAGCCCCAGCATTTT.